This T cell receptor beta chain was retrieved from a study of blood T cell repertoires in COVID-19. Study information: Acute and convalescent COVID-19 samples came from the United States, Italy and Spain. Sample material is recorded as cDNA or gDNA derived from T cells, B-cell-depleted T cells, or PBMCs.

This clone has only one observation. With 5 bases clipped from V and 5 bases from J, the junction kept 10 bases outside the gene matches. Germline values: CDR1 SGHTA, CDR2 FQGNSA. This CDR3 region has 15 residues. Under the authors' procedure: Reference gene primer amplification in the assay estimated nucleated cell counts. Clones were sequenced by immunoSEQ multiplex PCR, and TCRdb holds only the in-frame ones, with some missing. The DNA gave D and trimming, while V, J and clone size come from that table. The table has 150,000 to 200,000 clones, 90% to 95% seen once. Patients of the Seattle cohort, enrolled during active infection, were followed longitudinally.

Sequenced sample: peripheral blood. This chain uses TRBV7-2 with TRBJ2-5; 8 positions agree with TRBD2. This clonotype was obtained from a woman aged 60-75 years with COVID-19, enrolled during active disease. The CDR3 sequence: CASSHGGGRAETQYF. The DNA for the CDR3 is TGTGCCAGCAGCCACGGGGGGGGGCGCGCGGAGACCCAGTACTTC.